These 20 T cell receptor beta chains share one sample of origin, sequenced in a study of blood T cell repertoires in COVID-19. Data came from immunoSEQ multiplex PCR; TCRdb stores just in-frame clones and leaves some out. The profile shows roughly 200,000 clones, approximately 83% of them singletons. The sample consisted of peripheral blood. The receptors stem from a man aged 45-65 years with active or convalescent COVID-19.

V gene TRBV5-5 combines with J gene TRBJ1-2, with TRBD1 matching over 7 bases. The J segment lost 2 bases and the V segment lost 0 bases, leaving 4 bases of the junction unmatched. Germline V gives CDR1 SGHKS, CDR2 YYEKEE (reference sequence). The CDR3 extends over 15 amino acids. This chain's CDR3 is CASSLGQGWNYGYTF. In DNA form, the CDR3 reads TGTGCCAGCAGCTTGGGACAGGGATGGAACTATGGCTACACCTTC.

This clone has just one count. The rearrangement joins TRBV30 to TRBJ1-5; D may be TRBD1 (6 bases). Germline V gene sequence: CDR1 GTSNPN, CDR2 SVGIG (reference sequence). This CDR3 has 14 residues. The V end lost 0 bases, the J end lost 7 bases, and 13 bases lay between the germline ends. In nucleotides, the CDR3 is TGTGCCTGGAGTGTAACAGGGATCGGCCAGCCCCAGCATTTT. Protein product: CAWSVTGIGQPQHF.

The rearrangement uses TRBV7-8 and TRBJ1-5; 8 nucleotides agree with TRBD1. This CDR3 has 14 amino acids. In germline, CDR1 is SGHVS, CDR2 FQNEAQ. J lost 7 bases, V lost 5 bases, and 7 bases had no gene match. The CDR3 reads CASSPGQGGQPQHF. The CDR3 DNA reads as TGTGCCAGCAGCCCCGGACAGGGCGGACAGCCCCAGCATTTT.

This clone came up once. The J gene is TRBJ2-5, the V gene TRBV24-1; 14 bases align to TRBD2. V was pared by 4 bases and J by 5 bases, with 5 bases of the junction left unmatched. The CDR3 contains 16 residues. Germline CDR1 KGHDR, CDR2 SFDVKD. The CDR3 region is CATSDPTSGGAETQYF. CDR3 nucleotides: TGTGCCACCAGTGACCCGACTAGCGGGGGGGCGGAGACCCAGTACTTC.

The rearrangement links TRBV11-3 to TRBJ2-7, with 8 bases identical to TRBD1. CDR1 and CDR2 (germline): SGHNT, YENEEA. The CDR3 covers 17 residues. Trimming at V came to 5 bases and at J to 0 bases, leaving 12 bases not matched to a gene. The CDR3 protein is CASSAGQGQRSSYEQYF. CDR3 bases: TGTGCCAGCAGCGCCGGACAGGGCCAAAGGTCCTCCTACGAGCAGTACTTC.

The rearrangement links TRBV15 to TRBJ2-3; D is possibly TRBD2 (6 bases). CDR3 size: 16 residues. The germline CDR1 and CDR2 sequences are LNHNV and YYDKDF (reference sequence). Trimming took 2 bases from V and 3 from J, leaving 15 bases between them. The chain's CDR3 is CATSRSLHGGTDTQYF. The CDR3 DNA sequence: TGTGCCACCAGCAGAAGCTTACACGGGGGAACAGATACGCAGTATTTT.

The chain carries TRBV24-1 and TRBJ2-1; 9 bases agree with TRBD2. J was trimmed by 6 bases and V by 4 bases; bases with no gene match: 9. Germline V gives CDR1 KGHDR, CDR2 SFDVKD. The CDR3 runs 16 residues. CDR3 in amino acids: CATSDRRGGRINEQFF. As DNA, the CDR3 is TGTGCCACCAGTGACAGGCGGGGGGGCCGAATCAATGAGCAGTTCTTC.

The rearrangement joins TRBV5-5 to TRBJ1-6; no firm D call. The germline V gene has CDR1 SGHKS and CDR2 YYEKEE (reference sequence). The CDR3 loop spans 15 amino acids. V lost 3 bases, J lost 5 bases, and 12 bases lay in between. CDR3 amino acids: CASSSTGSDNSPLHF. DNA for the CDR3: TGTGCCAGCAGCTCGACGGGGTCTGATAATTCACCCCTCCACTTT.

This chain joins TRBV28 and TRBJ1-6, with a possible D match to TRBD1 (6 bases). Germline-derived CDR1 and CDR2 are MDHEN and SYDVKM. The V end was cut by 5 bases, the J end by 8 bases, with 13 bases between. This CDR3 comprises 14 residues. The CDR3 nucleotides are TGTGCCAGCAGTCTACCCGGACAGTATTCACCCCTCCACTTT. This encodes CASSLPGQYSPLHF.

This clone was seen a single time. The rearrangement joins TRBV10-3 to TRBJ2-5; no firm D call. V lost 3 bases and J lost 5, with 13 bases in between. CDR3 size: 14 residues. The germline V gene has CDR1 ENHRY and CDR2 SYGVKD. The CDR3 protein is CAISDRLVQETQYF. As DNA, the CDR3 is TGTGCCATCAGTGATCGTCTAGTCCAGGAGACCCAGTACTTC.

This chain links TRBV6-5 with TRBJ1-6; weak D call: TRBD1 (5 bases). Germline CDR1 is MNHEY and CDR2 is SVGAGI. There are 14 residues in the CDR3. The V end was cut by 1 base, the J end by 8 bases, with 9 bases between. The CDR3 loop reads CASSYFGGDSPLHF. DNA of the CDR3: TGTGCCAGCAGTTACTTTGGGGGGGATTCACCCCTCCACTTT.

This chain links TRBV5-1 with TRBJ1-2; D possibly corresponds to TRBD1 (5 bases). CDR1 is SGHRS and CDR2 is YFSETQ in the germline V gene. V lost 0 bases and J 8 bases, leaving 17 bases between the germline ends. The CDR3 runs to 15 residues. The CDR3 nucleotides are TGCGCCAGCAGCTTGGCCCCAGGGTCGGAACAGGGCTACACCTTC. It is translated as CASSLAPGSEQGYTF.

The V gene is TRBV6-5, the J gene TRBJ1-2; D gene uncertain. Germline V gene sequence: CDR1 MNHEY, CDR2 SVGAGI. This CDR3 is built from 14 residues. Trimming took off 8 bases at V and 4 bases at J, with 17 bases between the two ends. The CDR3 DNA follows: TGTGCCAGCGGAATACGGGAAGAGGGCTATGGCTACACCTTC. Amino acids: CASGIREEGYGYTF.

The DNA for the CDR3 is TGTGCCAGCAGCGCAATCGACAGGCCCTGGGATTCACCCCTCCACTTT. Its protein is CASSAIDRPWDSPLHF. This sequence joins TRBV11-2 and TRBJ1-6; D perhaps matches TRBD1 (6 bases). CDR1 and CDR2 from the germline V gene are SGHAT and FQNNGV. This CDR3 spans 16 amino acids. V lost 5 bases and J lost 8, with 19 bases in between. Variable domain in full (rest from reference TRBV11-2 and TRBJ1-6): EAGVAQSPRYKIIEKRQSVAFWCNPISGHATLYWYQQILGQGPKLLIQFQNNGVVDDSQLPKDRFSAERLKGVDSTLKIQPAKLEDSAVYLCASSAIDRPWDSPLHFGNGTRLTVT.

This sequence joins TRBV6-6 and TRBJ1-2, with 9 positions matching TRBD1. In germline, CDR1 is MNHNY, CDR2 SVGAGI (reference sequence). Trimming at V came to 5 bases and at J to 8 bases, leaving 18 bases not matched to a gene. CDR3 size: 17 residues. CDR3 bases: TGTGCCAGCAGTCCCGGGACAGGGTCTCACTTCGCGAGAGGCTACACCTTC. Residues: CASSPGTGSHFARGYTF.

V usage is TRBV14 and J usage is TRBJ2-7; 8 nucleotides agree with TRBD1. The trim removed 4 bases at V and 2 bases at J, leaving 7 bases unmatched. The V gene's germline CDR1 is SGHDN and CDR2 FVKESK. This CDR3 is built from 15 residues. CDR3 DNA sequence: TGTGCCAGCAGCCCGCTCCTGACAGGGGCCTACGAGCAGTACTTC. It is translated as CASSPLLTGAYEQYF.

J is TRBJ2-3 and V is TRBV4-1; 9 bases line up with TRBD2. The J segment lost 6 bases and the V segment lost 0 bases, leaving 10 bases of the junction unmatched. Germline-derived CDR1 and CDR2 are MGHRA and YSYEKL. There are 17 residues in the CDR3. Here the CDR3 reads CASSQDGGGGAADTQYF. In DNA form, the CDR3 reads TGCGCCAGCAGCCAAGATGGCGGCGGGGGGGCCGCGGATACGCAGTATTTT.

The chain uses TRBV27 and TRBJ2-1; 7 bases are shared with TRBD1. The germline gives CDR1 MNHEY, CDR2 SMNVEV (reference sequence). CDR3 length: 15 amino acids. Trimming removed 5 bases from V and 5 bases from J; junction bases left unmatched: 9. CDR3 sequence reads: CASSPPGTANNEQFF. CDR3 coding DNA: TGTGCCAGCAGTCCCCCCGGGACAGCTAACAATGAGCAGTTCTTC.

V gene TRBV6-5 combines with J gene TRBJ1-5, with TRBD1 identical over 7 bases. V dropped 5 bases and J dropped 4; count of bases not matched to a gene: 5. This CDR3 contains 14 residues. Per germline, CDR1 MNHEY and CDR2 SVGAGI. As DNA, the CDR3 is TGTGCCAGCAGTCCACGGGACAGAAATCAGCCCCAGCATTTT. Its protein is CASSPRDRNQPQHF.

The V call is TRBV3-1 (or the pseudogene TRBV3-2), the J call TRBJ1-6; 7 positions agree with TRBD1. CDR3 length: 16 residues. Germline V gene lookup returns CDR1 LGHDT and CDR2 YNNKEL (reference sequence). The trim removed 5 bases at V and 12 bases at J, leaving 16 bases unmatched. CDR3 nucleotide sequence: TGTGCCAGCAGCAGGGACAGATTGGCCCTACAGAGACCCCTCCACTTT. It yields the protein CASSRDRLALQRPLHF.